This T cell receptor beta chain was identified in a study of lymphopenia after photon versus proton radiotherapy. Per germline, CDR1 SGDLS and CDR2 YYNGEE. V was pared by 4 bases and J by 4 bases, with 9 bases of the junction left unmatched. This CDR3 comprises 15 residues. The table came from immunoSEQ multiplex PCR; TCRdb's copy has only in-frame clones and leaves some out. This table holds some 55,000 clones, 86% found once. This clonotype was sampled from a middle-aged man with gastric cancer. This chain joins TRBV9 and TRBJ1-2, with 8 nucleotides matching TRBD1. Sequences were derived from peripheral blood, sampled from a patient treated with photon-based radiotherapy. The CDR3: CASSTSGTGFYGYTF. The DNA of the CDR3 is TGTGCCAGCAGCACATCCGGGACAGGATTCTATGGCTACACCTTC. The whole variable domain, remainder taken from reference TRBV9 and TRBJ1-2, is DSGVTQTPKHLITATGQRVTLRCSPRSGDLSVYWYQQSLDQGLQFLIQYYNGEERAKGNILERFSAQQFPDLHSELNLSSLELGDSALYFCASSTSGTGFYGYTFGSGTRLTVV.